This T cell receptor (beta chain) was recovered during a study of T cells in localized non-small cell lung cancer. Study-level points and caveats: Clonality of T cells reached its maximum in uninvolved adjacent lung, surpassing tumor. Researchers found a median approximately 50 of the top 100 tumor clones in adjacent lung. Increased T cell density in blood showed an association with longer overall survival.

Notes on this clone: No antigen is known for it.

TCRdb's copy holds only in-frame clones and misses some; the assay was immunoSEQ multiplex PCR. The data hold over 45,000 clones, with approximately 90% observed a single time. There are 15 residues in the CDR3. V lost 1 base, J lost 3 bases, and 11 bases lay in between. The germline V gene encodes CDR1 LNHDA and CDR2 SQIVND (reference sequence). The clonotype was recovered from a man between 40 and 75 years old with stage I squamous cell lung carcinoma. The genes are TRBV19 and TRBJ2-3; D possibly corresponds to TRBD1 (5 bases). This specimen was peripheral blood, taken before any cancer treatment. The CDR3 protein is CASSIGQGSTDTQYF. The CDR3 DNA reads TGTGCCAGTAGTATAGGGCAGGGATCAACAGATACGCAGTATTTT.